These 29 T cell receptor beta chains were sequenced from one sample in a study of PD-L1 blockade in urothelial cancer (dated by TCRdb to about 2017). Interpreted using the paper, the time point label stands for: pretreatment peripheral blood. Libraries were prepared through the immunoSEQ multiplex PCR assay. Not all clones reach the TCRdb copy of this immuneACCESS table, which keeps in-frame sequences only. Checked studies attribute under half of the gap to unresolved V genes and leave the rest unexplained. The table for this sample lists tens of thousands of clones; almost 90% of them were counted only once. The top ten constitute over 4% of the sample. The input for sequencing was PBMCs, taken around atezolizumab (anti-PD-L1) treatment. The receptors shown here come from a man between 65 and 79 years old with urothelial cancer.

The rearrangement links TRBV6-1 to TRBJ2-1; no clear D. Trimming stripped 2 bases from V and 7 bases from J, with 3 bases between. The CDR3 is made up of 11 amino acids. CDR1 and CDR2 from the germline V gene are MNHNS and SASEGT. The CDR3, as DNA: TGTGCCAGCAGTGAATCGAATGAGCAGTTCTTC. Protein: CASSESNEQFF.

The chain employs TRBV28 and TRBJ2-5, with D perhaps TRBD2 (5 bases). This CDR3 contains 16 residues. Germline CDR1 is MDHEN and CDR2 is SYDVKM. The germline V and J ends were trimmed by 3 bases and 2 bases, with 16 bases remaining between them. CDR3 region: CASSLGLRGYQETQYF. CDR3 bases: TGTGCCAGCAGTTTGGGCCTTCGGGGATATCAAGAGACCCAGTACTTC.

The gene calls are TRBV7-9 and TRBJ1-2, with a possible D match to TRBD1 (6 bases). This CDR3 contains 12 residues. CDR1 and CDR2 from the germline V gene are SEHNR and FQNEAQ (reference sequence). The V gene lost 0 bases and the J gene lost 8 bases, with 7 bases spanning the gap. CDR3: CASSLAGAGYTF. DNA of the CDR3: TGTGCCAGCAGCTTAGCGGGGGCCGGCTACACCTTC.

On this clone: One end of the junction fails to match germline, which may point to a read error. The V and J genes are TRBV7-2 and TRBJ1-1; D call uncertain. The germline gives CDR1 SGHTA, CDR2 FQGNSA. The CDR3 contains 15 residues. CDR3 DNA: TGTGCCAGCAGCCTAGCAAGCGGGGATGGCACTGAAGCTTTCTTT. Protein: CASSLASGDGTEAFF. Drawing the rest from reference TRBV7-2 and TRBJ1-1, the complete variable domain is GAGVSQSPSNKVTEKGKDVELRCDPISGHTALYWYRQSLGQGLEFLIYFQGNSAPDKSGLPSDRFSAERTGGSVSTLTIQRTQQEDSAVYLCASSLASGDGTEAFFGQGTRLTVV.

The chain is built from TRBV29-1 and TRBJ1-2, with a weak D call TRBD1 (6 bases). The CDR3 sequence is 16 residues long. The germline V gene encodes CDR1 SQVTM and CDR2 ANQGSEA. V lost 0 bases and J 2 bases, leaving 16 bases between the germline ends. The DNA for the CDR3 is TGCAGCGTTGAAGATCCGGGGGGCAGTGGGAACTATGGCTACACCTTC. It yields the protein CSVEDPGGSGNYGYTF.

The genes are TRBV11-3 and TRBJ2-1, with 11 bases matching TRBD1. There are 15 residues in the CDR3. Germline V lookup: CDR1 SGHNT, CDR2 YENEEA. The J segment lost 10 bases and the V segment lost 5 bases, leaving 10 bases of the junction unmatched. CDR3 protein: CASSLPGTGGWEQFF. The CDR3 DNA follows: TGTGCCAGCAGCCTTCCCGGGACAGGGGGATGGGAGCAGTTCTTC.

This clone showed up just once. The chain has TRBV5-6 and TRBJ2-7, with D perhaps TRBD1 (5 bases). CDR3 length: 15 residues. V was cut by 0 bases and J by 1 base, with 11 bases left in between. From germline, CDR1 is SGHDT and CDR2 YYEEEE. CDR3 in amino acids: CASSLGRVISYEQYF. The CDR3 bases are TGTGCCAGCAGCTTGGGCAGGGTGATTTCCTACGAGCAGTACTTC.

The J gene is TRBJ1-1, the V gene TRBV6-5, with no clear D. Trimming removed 6 bases from V and 1 base from J, with 9 bases in between. The CDR3 runs to 13 residues. The germline gives CDR1 MNHEY, CDR2 SVGAGI. The CDR3, as DNA: TGTGCCAGCAGCCTCTGGCCGAACACTGAAGCTTTCTTT. Translating it yields CASSLWPNTEAFF.

This chain joins TRBV15 and TRBJ2-7, with D maybe TRBD2 (6 bases). This CDR3 is 17 amino acids long. Trimming left V 1 base short and J 5 bases short, with 21 bases between. Germline V gene lookup returns CDR1 LNHNV and CDR2 YYDKDF (reference sequence). CDR3 nucleotides: TGTGCCACCAGCAGAGTGGGGACTCCCATTTTCTCGGACGAGCAGTACTTC. Its protein product is CATSRVGTPIFSDEQYF.

V is TRBV7-2 and J is TRBJ2-7, with D possibly TRBD2 on 6 matching bases. CDR3 length equals 12 residues. The ends were cut back, 5 bases at V and 5 bases at J, with 10 bases in the middle. CDR1 and CDR2 from the germline V gene are SGHTA and FQGNSA. The CDR3 here is CASSGTSNEQYF. The CDR3 nucleotides read TGTGCCAGCAGCGGAACTAGCAACGAGCAGTACTTC.

This sequence joins TRBV27 and TRBJ2-6; 8 bases align to TRBD1. The V gene's germline CDR1 is MNHEY and CDR2 SMNVEV (reference sequence). The J segment lost 0 bases and the V segment lost 7 bases, leaving 5 bases of the junction unmatched. CDR3 length equals 16 residues. This CDR3 reads CASKLTGGSGANVLTF. The CDR3, as DNA: TGTGCCAGCAAACTCACAGGGGGCTCTGGGGCCAACGTCCTGACTTTC.

This chain uses TRBV27 with TRBJ2-7; D might be TRBD2 (5 bases). Looked up from germline, CDR1 is MNHEY and CDR2 is SMNVEV (reference sequence). The CDR3 loop spans 12 amino acids. V lost 3 bases and J 6 bases, leaving 9 bases between the germline ends. The CDR3 region has the DNA TGTGCCAGCAGTTTTCTCGAGGGCGAGCAGTACTTC. Protein: CASSFLEGEQYF.

The rearrangement links TRBV28 to TRBJ2-2, with TRBD2 matching 14 bases. CDR3 size: 17 residues. J was trimmed by 6 bases and V by 3 bases; bases with no gene match: 6. The V gene's germline CDR1 is MDHEN and CDR2 SYDVKM. The chain's CDR3 is CASSFWRLAGGPGELFF. In DNA, the CDR3 is TGTGCCAGCAGTTTTTGGCGACTAGCGGGAGGGCCCGGGGAGCTGTTTTTT.

This clone was seen just once. This chain joins TRBV19 and TRBJ1-3, with D possibly matching TRBD1 (5 bases). Deletions cut 5 bases from V and 0 bases from J, with 11 bases between. Germline CDR1 and CDR2: LNHDA and SQIVND (reference sequence). The CDR3 consists of 15 residues. The CDR3 here is CASSPPGVSGNTIYF. In nucleotides, the CDR3 is TGTGCCAGTAGTCCGCCGGGGGTCTCTGGAAACACCATATATTTT.

The chain combines TRBV18 with TRBJ2-7, with D tentatively TRBD2 (6 bases). The germline gives CDR1 KGHSH, CDR2 LQKENI. This CDR3 is 15 amino acids long. Trimming cost V 6 bases and J 2 bases, with 17 bases left between them. The CDR3 loop is CASSEGGSGAYEQYF. The CDR3, as DNA: TGTGCCAGCTCGGAAGGAGGGAGTGGGGCCTACGAGCAGTACTTC.

The V gene is TRBV2, the J gene TRBJ1-1; D is perhaps TRBD1 (5 bases). The CDR3 is 11 residues long. The V gene's germline CDR1 is SNHLY and CDR2 FYNNEI. V gave up 6 bases and J gave up 7 bases, with 9 bases separating them. CDR3 sequence: CASSLDSEAFF. For the CDR3, the DNA is TGTGCCAGCAGCCTCGACAGTGAAGCTTTCTTT.

The chain combines TRBV5-4 with TRBJ2-7; 15 nucleotides match TRBD2. Per germline, CDR1 SGHNT and CDR2 YYREEE (reference sequence). J gave up 4 bases and V 3 bases, and 11 bases lay outside the gene matches. This CDR3 comprises 18 residues. CDR3 bases: TGTGCCAGCAGCTCGGGGACTAGCGGGAGGAACGGCAGGTACGAGCAGTACTTC. As protein: CASSSGTSGRNGRYEQYF.

V is TRBV2 and J is TRBJ2-1; the match to TRBD2 covers 11 bases. This CDR3 is 17 amino acids long. From germline, CDR1 is SNHLY and CDR2 FYNNEI. With 6 bases clipped from V and 5 bases from J, the junction kept 12 bases outside the gene matches. The CDR3 reads CASRDFTGTSGHNEQFF. CDR3 DNA: TGTGCCAGCAGGGACTTTACCGGGACTAGCGGACACAATGAGCAGTTCTTC.

This sequence joins TRBV28 and TRBJ2-7; the D gene is possibly TRBD2 (5 bases). Trimming shortened V by 2 bases and J by 2 bases, and 10 bases separated the two germline ends. The germline CDR1 and CDR2 sequences are MDHEN and SYDVKM. The CDR3 runs to 14 residues. CDR3 nucleotides: TGTGCCAGCAGTTTAGGCGGGCGGACCTACGAGCAGTACTTC. Protein product: CASSLGGRTYEQYF. The full variable domain, in which reference TRBV28 and TRBJ2-7 provide the parts outside the CDR3, is DVKVTQSSRYLVKRTGEKVFLECVQDMDHENMFWYRQDPGLGLRLIYFSYDVKMKEKGDIPEGYSVSREKKERFSLILESASTNQTSMYLCASSLGGRTYEQYFGPGTRLTVT.

This sequence joins TRBV15 and TRBJ1-5; TRBD1 might be the D (6 bases). The ends were cut back, 7 bases at V and 0 bases at J, with 16 bases in the middle. CDR3 length: 16 residues. Germline V gene sequence: CDR1 LNHNV, CDR2 YYDKDF (reference sequence). The CDR3 spells CATTKGGVYSNQPQHF. CDR3 in DNA: TGTGCCACCACCAAAGGGGGAGTTTATAGCAATCAGCCCCAGCATTTT.

The rearrangement joins TRBV10-3 to TRBJ2-3; 8 nucleotides align to TRBD2. Germline-derived CDR1 and CDR2 are ENHRY and SYGVKD. The CDR3 runs 14 residues. J gave up 0 bases and V 8 bases, and 4 bases lay outside the gene matches. CDR3 in DNA: TGTGCCATCCGGGCGGGAGGAAGCACAGATACGCAGTATTTT. It specifies CAIRAGGSTDTQYF.

J is TRBJ1-1 and V is TRBV4-1, with D possibly being TRBD1 (6 bases). V was trimmed by 0 bases and J by 0 bases, leaving 11 bases between them. The CDR3 is 16 residues long. The germline V gene encodes CDR1 MGHRA and CDR2 YSYEKL. The CDR3 coding sequence is TGCGCCAGCAGCCAAGAGGTCAGGGGCGTGAACACTGAAGCTTTCTTT. Translated, it gives CASSQEVRGVNTEAFF.

The chain employs TRBV28 and TRBJ2-4, with 9 bases that match TRBD1. The CDR3 is 14 residues long. The V and J ends lost 5 bases and 5 bases, in that order; junction bases with no gene match: 4. Germline loops: CDR1 MDHEN, CDR2 SYDVKM. The CDR3 region has the DNA TGTGCCAGCAGTGGGGGACAGGGACAAAACATTCAGTACTTC. It translates to CASSGGQGQNIQYF.

Worth noting for this clone: Different DNA sequences within this sample yield the same CDR3. The chain links TRBV5-1 to TRBJ1-2; D gene unclear. CDR3 size: 14 residues. Germline values: CDR1 SGHRS, CDR2 YFSETQ. The V gene lost 1 base and the J gene lost 0 bases, with 7 bases spanning the gap. CDR3 in DNA: TGCGCCAGCAGCTTGTCTCCGGCTAACTATGGCTACACCTTC. It specifies CASSLSPANYGYTF.

This chain uses TRBV19 with TRBJ2-2; maybe TRBD1 (8 bases). The CDR3 length is 18 residues. Per the germline V gene, CDR1 is LNHDA and CDR2 is SQIVND (reference sequence). V dropped 7 bases and J dropped 2 bases, with 23 bases sitting between them. The CDR3 loop is CASTGRDRLSFNTGELFF. In DNA, the CDR3 is TGTGCCAGTACGGGGAGGGACAGGCTCTCTTTTAACACCGGGGAGCTGTTTTTT. Combining the CDR3 with reference TRBV19 and TRBJ2-2 gives the whole variable domain DGGITQSPKYLFRKEGQNVTLSCEQNLNHDAMYWYRQDPGQGLRLIYYSQIVNDFQKGDIAEGYSVSREKKESFPLTVTSAQKNPTAFYLCASTGRDRLSFNTGELFFGEGSRLTVL.

The table lists this clone with a count of one. The rearrangement uses TRBV28 and TRBJ2-5; TRBD2 matches at 7 bases. The ends lost 5 bases at V and 4 bases at J; junction bases unmatched: 16. Germline V lookup: CDR1 MDHEN, CDR2 SYDVKM. This CDR3 spans 17 amino acids. The CDR3 region is CASSTRLAIAGGETQYF. The CDR3 nucleotides read TGTGCCAGCAGTACTCGGCTGGCGATAGCGGGTGGAGAGACCCAGTACTTC.

V gene TRBV5-1 combines with J gene TRBJ2-3; perhaps TRBD2 as D (5 bases). Per germline, CDR1 SGHRS and CDR2 YFSETQ. V was clipped by 0 bases and J by 4 bases, with 12 bases between them. There are 15 residues in the CDR3. Written as DNA, the CDR3 is TGCGCCAGCAGCTTGGCCACGGGAAGGGCAGATACGCAGTATTTT. Protein sequence: CASSLATGRADTQYF.

This clone was picked up one time. V gene TRBV5-4 combines with J gene TRBJ2-2; 7 positions match TRBD2. Germline CDR1 SGHNT, CDR2 YYREEE (reference sequence). V trimming: 10 bases; J trimming: 5 bases; junction bases outside the gene matches: 8. CDR3 length: 13 residues. The CDR3 DNA follows: TGTGCCCTGGGCTATAGCGGGACCGGGGAGCTGTTTTTT. Its protein product is CALGYSGTGELFF. Looking up the rest from reference TRBV5-4 and TRBJ2-2 gives the full variable domain: ETGVTQSPTHLIKTRGQQVTLRCSSQSGHNTVSWYQQALGQGPQFIFQYYREEENGRGNFPPRFSGLQFPNYSSELNVNALELDDSALYLCALGYSGTGELFFGEGSRLTVL.

The chain uses TRBV28 and TRBJ1-2; the D gene is possibly TRBD1 (6 bases). Trimming removed 5 bases from V and 8 bases from J, with 21 bases in between. CDR1 is MDHEN and CDR2 is SYDVKM in the germline V gene. The CDR3 contains 15 residues. The CDR3 is CASSVQGLRGGGYTF. CDR3 DNA: TGTGCCAGCAGTGTCCAGGGGCTAAGGGGAGGGGGCTACACCTTC.